This record covers a single T cell receptor (beta chain). This clonotype was seen ten or more times. Its antigen is unknown. No much larger clone is present one base from it, and per-base qualities are unavailable. For this chain, trimming is 5 bases at the V end and 1 base at the J end, and the number of junction bases without a gene match is 6. The CDR3 sequence holds 18 residues, the cysteine and phenylalanine included. Only the CDR3 DNA is retained, 54 bases long and in frame from the first base. CDR1 MDHEN and CDR2 SYDVKM are derived from the germline V gene. The data belong to a study of glioma-infiltrating T cells (dated by TCRdb to about 2016). The study in broad terms: TCR alpha- and beta-chain repertoires were sequenced from glioma tissue, non-neoplastic brain tissue and matched peripheral blood mononuclear cells. The paired cohort was made up of three low-grade glioma patients, 7 to 9 primary glioblastoma patients and three non-glioma patients who contributed non-neoplastic brain tissue. To gauge divergence between tissue and blood T-cell populations, every tissue-infiltrating repertoire was compared against the peripheral blood repertoire from the same patient. The investigation overall reported the following: The group comparisons were based on small numbers of patients: three non-neoplastic, three low-grade glioma and about eight glioblastoma patients. In non-neoplastic patients, VJ-independent divergence between tissue and blood fell below expectation, whereas in all gliomas, and especially in low-grade gliomas, the divergence rose above expectation. Tissue and blood shared very few CDR3 sequences, a result attributed to high CDR3 diversity and limited sampling.

The iRepertoire nested amplicon-rescue multiplex PCR (arm-PCR) platform was used to amplify TCR alpha and beta CDR3 regions from RNA. The input for one-step reverse transcription and amplification was roughly 85-400 ng of either tissue mRNA or PBMC total RNA. Following bead purification, Illumina adapters were added through a secondary multiplex PCR, and the libraries were then gel-purified between 200 and 400 bp. Libraries carried internal 6-nucleotide barcodes used for demultiplexing. Sequencing of libraries was performed on an Illumina MiSeq with 2x220 or 2x250 nucleotide paired-end reads. As for how the authors treated the data: Paired reads were merged using FLASH 1.2.11 and were aligned to the GRCh37 human genome using BWA-MEM, after which TRA and TRB reads were extracted. V and J assignment used an IMGT-derived reference of cassette sequences and CDR3 motifs that included pseudogenes. Three-frame translation of reads was performed, and productive CDR3s were defined as those with a C...FGXG motif and no stop codons. A clonotype was defined as a unique combination of a V-J cassette pair and a CDR3 amino acid sequence. Reads were filtered by Hamming distance, with the threshold set by the sequence error rate of each sample in mapped regions. The public reads were reprocessed in TCRdb via fastp at Q25 and MiXCR, keeping in-frame beta chains. Each CDR3 protein appears once, grouped with its most common genes and DNA. The V and J calls were not made by the authors but by TCRdb's processing. Present in this sample are about 110,000 distinct CDR3 sequences, about 25% of which were seen just once. 35% of the sample is taken by the ten largest.

The sequenced sample consisted of glioma tissue, nonneoplastic brain tissue, or PBMCs (not recorded which). The sequence is built from TRBV28 and TRBJ2-3; 16 central nucleotides agree with TRBD2. The TCR was taken from a human donor with low-grade glioma or glioblastoma, undergoing nonglioma brain surgery, or in good health (not recorded which). The sequence in DNA is TGTGCCAGCAGTCCGTTGGGACTAGCGGGAGGGGGCACAGATACGCAGTATTTT. Translated, this gives CASSPLGLAGGGTDTQYF.